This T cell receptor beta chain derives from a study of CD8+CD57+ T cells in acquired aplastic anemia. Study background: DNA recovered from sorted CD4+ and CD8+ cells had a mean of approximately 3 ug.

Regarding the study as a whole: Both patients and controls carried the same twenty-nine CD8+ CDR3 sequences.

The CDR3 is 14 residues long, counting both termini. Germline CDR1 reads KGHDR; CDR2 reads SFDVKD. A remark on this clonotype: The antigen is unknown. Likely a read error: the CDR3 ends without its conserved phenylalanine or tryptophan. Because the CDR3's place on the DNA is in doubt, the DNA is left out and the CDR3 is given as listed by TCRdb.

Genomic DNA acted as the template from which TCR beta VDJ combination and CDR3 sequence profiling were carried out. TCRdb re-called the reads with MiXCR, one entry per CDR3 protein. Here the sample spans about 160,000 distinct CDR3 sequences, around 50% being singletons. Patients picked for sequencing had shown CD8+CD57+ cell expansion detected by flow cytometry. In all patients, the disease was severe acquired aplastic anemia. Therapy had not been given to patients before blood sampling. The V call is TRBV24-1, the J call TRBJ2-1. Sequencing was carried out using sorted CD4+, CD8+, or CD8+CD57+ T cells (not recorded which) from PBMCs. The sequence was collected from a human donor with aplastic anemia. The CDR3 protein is CATSDSYGTSEQSS.